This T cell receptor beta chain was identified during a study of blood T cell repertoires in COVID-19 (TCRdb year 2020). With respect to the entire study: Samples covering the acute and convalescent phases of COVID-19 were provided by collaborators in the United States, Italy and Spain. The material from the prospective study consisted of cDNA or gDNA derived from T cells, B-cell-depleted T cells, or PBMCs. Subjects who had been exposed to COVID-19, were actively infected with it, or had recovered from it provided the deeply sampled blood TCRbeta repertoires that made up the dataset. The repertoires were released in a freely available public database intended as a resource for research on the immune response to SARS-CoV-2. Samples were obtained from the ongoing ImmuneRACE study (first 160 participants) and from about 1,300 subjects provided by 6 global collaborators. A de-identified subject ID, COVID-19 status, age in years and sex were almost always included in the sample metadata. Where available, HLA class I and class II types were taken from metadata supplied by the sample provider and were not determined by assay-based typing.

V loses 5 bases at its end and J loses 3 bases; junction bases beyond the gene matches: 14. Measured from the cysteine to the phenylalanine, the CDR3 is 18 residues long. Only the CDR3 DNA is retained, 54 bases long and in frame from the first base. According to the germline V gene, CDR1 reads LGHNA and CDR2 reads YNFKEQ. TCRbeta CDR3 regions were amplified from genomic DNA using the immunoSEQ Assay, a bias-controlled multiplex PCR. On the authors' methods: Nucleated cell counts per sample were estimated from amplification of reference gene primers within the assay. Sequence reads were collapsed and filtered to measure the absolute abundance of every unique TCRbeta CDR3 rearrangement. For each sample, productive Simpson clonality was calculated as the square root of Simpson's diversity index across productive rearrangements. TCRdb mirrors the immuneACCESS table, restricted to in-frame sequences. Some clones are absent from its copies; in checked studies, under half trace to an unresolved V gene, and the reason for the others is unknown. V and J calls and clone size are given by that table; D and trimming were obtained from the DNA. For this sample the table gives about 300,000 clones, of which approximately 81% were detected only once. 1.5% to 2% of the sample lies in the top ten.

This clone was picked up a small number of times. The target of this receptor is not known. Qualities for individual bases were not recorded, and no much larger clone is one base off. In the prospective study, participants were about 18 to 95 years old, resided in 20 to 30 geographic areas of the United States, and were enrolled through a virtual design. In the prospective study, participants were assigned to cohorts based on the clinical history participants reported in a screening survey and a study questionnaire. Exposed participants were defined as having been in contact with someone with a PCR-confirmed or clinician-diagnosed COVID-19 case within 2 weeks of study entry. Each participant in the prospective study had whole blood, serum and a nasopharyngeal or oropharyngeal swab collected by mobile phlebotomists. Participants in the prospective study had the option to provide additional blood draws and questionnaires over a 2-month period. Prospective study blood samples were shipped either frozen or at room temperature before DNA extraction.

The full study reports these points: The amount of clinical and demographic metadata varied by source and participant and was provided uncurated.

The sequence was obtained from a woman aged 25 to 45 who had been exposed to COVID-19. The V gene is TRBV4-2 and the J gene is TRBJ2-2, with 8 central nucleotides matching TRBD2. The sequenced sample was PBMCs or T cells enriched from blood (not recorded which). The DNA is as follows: TGTGCCAGCAGCAGACGGGAGTTTGCGGGGGGTTACACCGGGGAGCTGTTTTTT. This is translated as CASSRREFAGGYTGELFF.